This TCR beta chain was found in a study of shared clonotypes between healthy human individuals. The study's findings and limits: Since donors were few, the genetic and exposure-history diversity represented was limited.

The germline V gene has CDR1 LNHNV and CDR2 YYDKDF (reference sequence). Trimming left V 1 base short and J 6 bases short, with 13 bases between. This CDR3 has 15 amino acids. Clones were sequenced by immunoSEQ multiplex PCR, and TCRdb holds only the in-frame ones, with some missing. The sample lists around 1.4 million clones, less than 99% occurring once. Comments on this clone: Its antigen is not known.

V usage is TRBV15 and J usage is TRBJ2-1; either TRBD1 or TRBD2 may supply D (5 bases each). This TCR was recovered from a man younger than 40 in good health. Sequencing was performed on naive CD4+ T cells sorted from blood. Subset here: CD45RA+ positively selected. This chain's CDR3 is CATSRAGAPTNEQFF. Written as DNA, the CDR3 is TGTGCCACCAGCAGAGCCGGGGCCCCTACCAATGAGCAGTTCTTC.